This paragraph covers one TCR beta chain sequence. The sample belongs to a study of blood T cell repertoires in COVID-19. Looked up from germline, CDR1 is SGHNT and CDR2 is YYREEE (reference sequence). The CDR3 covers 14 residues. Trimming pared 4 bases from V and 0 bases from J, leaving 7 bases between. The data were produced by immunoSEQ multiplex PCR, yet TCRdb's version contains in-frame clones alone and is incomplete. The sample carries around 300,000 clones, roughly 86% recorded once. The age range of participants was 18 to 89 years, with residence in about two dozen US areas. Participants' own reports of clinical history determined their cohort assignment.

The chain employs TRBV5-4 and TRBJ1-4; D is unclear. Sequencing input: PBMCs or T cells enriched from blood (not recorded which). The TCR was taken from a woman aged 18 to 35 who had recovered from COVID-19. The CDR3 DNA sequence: TGTGCCAGCAGCGAGCGATCAACTAATGAAAAACTGTTTTTT. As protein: CASSERSTNEKLFF.